Reported below is one T cell receptor (beta chain). Looked up from germline, CDR1 is ENHRY and CDR2 is SYGVKD. This CDR3 region has 12 residues. V was shortened by 10 bases and J by 4 bases, with 13 bases between the two germline ends. These data come from a study of blood T cells in healthy people across ages. A second PCR of about 7 to 11 cycles used a sample-barcoded 5' primer and a J-beta primer mix. Via MiXCR, TCRdb re-called the 5' RACE reads, giving one row per CDR3 protein. The data hold more than 500,000 distinct CDR3 sequences, with approximately 26% observed a single time. This sample also belongs to another study, concerning T cells of mothers and their children.

J is TRBJ1-1 and V is TRBV10-3; possibly TRBD1 for D (6 bases). The sample consisted of blood. The source of this sequence is a boy younger than 10 in good health. The CDR3 is CATIGGSTEAFF. The CDR3 coding sequence is TGTGCCACTATAGGGGGGAGCACTGAAGCTTTCTTT.